This TCR beta chain was found in a study of blood T cell repertoires in COVID-19. Across the whole study: The origin of the acute and convalescent COVID-19 samples was the United States, Italy and Spain. PBMCs, B-cell-depleted T cells, or T cells provided the cDNA or gDNA that made up the material.

Per the original data handling: Quantification of nucleated cells was approximated via reference gene primer amplification. Assay: immunoSEQ multiplex PCR; the TCRdb copy retains only in-frame clones and omits some. For V, J and clone size, that table is used; D and trimming come from the DNA. The top ten hold roughly 7.6% of the sample, which has fewer than 250,000 clones, around 82% seen once. The TCR was taken from a woman in her forties or fifties with acute or convalescent COVID-19. The source material was peripheral blood.

The CDR3 here is CASSYLARGNYGYTF. The CDR3 nucleotides read TGTGCCAGCAGTTACTTAGCCAGGGGTAACTATGGCTACACCTTC. The chain couples TRBV6-6 to TRBJ1-2; weak D call: TRBD1 (6 bases). The length of the CDR3 is 15 residues. Germline CDR1 is MNHNY and CDR2 is SVGAGI (reference sequence). Deletions cut 1 base from V and 1 base from J, with 10 bases between.